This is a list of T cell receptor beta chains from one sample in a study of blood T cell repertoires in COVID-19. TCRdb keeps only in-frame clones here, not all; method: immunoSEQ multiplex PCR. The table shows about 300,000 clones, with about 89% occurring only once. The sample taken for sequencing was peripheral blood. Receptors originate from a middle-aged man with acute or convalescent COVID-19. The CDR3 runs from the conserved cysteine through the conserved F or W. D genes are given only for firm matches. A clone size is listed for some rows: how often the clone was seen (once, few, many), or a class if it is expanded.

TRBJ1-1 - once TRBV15 TGTGCCACCAGCGGTACAGTCTCCACTGAAGCTTTCTTT CATSGTVSTEAFF
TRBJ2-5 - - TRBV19 TGTGCCAGTAGCACGTTGGGCCTACAAGAGACCCAGTACTTC CASSTLGLQETQYF
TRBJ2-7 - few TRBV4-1 TGCGCCAGCAGCCAACTTGACATGGGCCTCTCCTACGAGCAGTACTTC CASSQLDMGLSYEQYF
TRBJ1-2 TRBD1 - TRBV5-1 TGCGCCAGCAGCTCCGACAGGGTGGGCTACACCTTC CASSSDRVGYTF
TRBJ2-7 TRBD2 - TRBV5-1 TGCGCCAGCAGCCTAATAAGGGAGGGAGGCGAGCAGTACTTC CASSLIREGGEQYF
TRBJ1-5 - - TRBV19 TGTGCCAGTAGTATAGAGCCGGGGGTGGGCAATCAGCCCCAGCATTTT CASSIEPGVGNQPQHF
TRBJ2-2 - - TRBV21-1 TGTGCCAGCAGCTATGGGGGGACTAGCGGGCCCCGTGGCACCGGGGAGCTGTTTTTT CASSYGGTSGPRGTGELFF
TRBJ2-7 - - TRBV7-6 TGTGCCAGCAGCTTGTTCAACGAGCAGTACTTC CASSLFNEQYF
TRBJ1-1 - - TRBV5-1 TGCGCCAGCAGCTTGCAGGGTGGAAACACTGAAGCTTTCTTT CASSLQGGNTEAFF
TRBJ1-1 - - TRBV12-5 TGTGCTAGTGGCCCAGGGGTGGGACCCACTGAAGCTTTCTTT CASGPGVGPTEAFF
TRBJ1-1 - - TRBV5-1 TGCGCCAGCAGCTACAGGGCCCTGAACACTGAAGCTTTCTTT CASSYRALNTEAFF
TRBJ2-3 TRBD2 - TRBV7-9 TGTGCCAGCAGCGCCTTAGCGGGTACGATTATAGGCACAGATACGCAGTATTTT CASSALAGTIIGTDTQYF
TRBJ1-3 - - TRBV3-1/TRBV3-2 TGTGCCAGCAGCCACCTGGCGGCGGATGGAAACACCATATATTTT CASSHLAADGNTIYF
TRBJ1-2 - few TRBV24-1 TGTGCCACCAGTGATAGGGGCCCCAACTATGGCTACACCTTC CATSDRGPNYGYTF
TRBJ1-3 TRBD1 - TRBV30 TGTGCCTGGAGCAGACAGGGGGCTTACACCATATATTTT CAWSRQGAYTIYF
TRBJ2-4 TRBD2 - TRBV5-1 TGCGCCAGCAGCTTGACTAGCGGGGGGGCCAAAAACATTCAGTACTTC CASSLTSGGAKNIQYF
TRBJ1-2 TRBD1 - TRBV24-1 TGTGCCACCAGTGATTTTGGACAGGGGGCGAACTATGGCTACACCTTC CATSDFGQGANYGYTF
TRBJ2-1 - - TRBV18 TGTGCCAGCTCACCGGCCGGGGTAGGGTACAATGAGCAGTTCTTC CASSPAGVGYNEQFF
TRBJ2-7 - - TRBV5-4 TGTGCCAGCAGCGAGCAGGGGAACCCTGGCGAGCAGTACTTC CASSEQGNPGEQYF
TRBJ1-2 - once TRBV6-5 TGTGCCAGCAGTATGGGGGGAAGCTACACCTTC CASSMGGSYTF
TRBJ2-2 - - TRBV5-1 TGCGCCAGCAGCCCCCAGACTCTGCCCAATGCCGGGGAGCTGTTTTTT CASSPQTLPNAGELFF
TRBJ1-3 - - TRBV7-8 TGTGCCAGCAGCTTTGAGGCCCACACCATATATTTT CASSFEAHTIYF
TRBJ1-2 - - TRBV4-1 TGCGCCAGCAGCCAAGTGGGCCCGGGTAGGGGCAACTATGGCTACACCTTC CASSQVGPGRGNYGYTF
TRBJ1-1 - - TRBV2 TGTGCCAGCAGCCGGACACTGAACACTGAAGCTTTCTTT CASSRTLNTEAFF
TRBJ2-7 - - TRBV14 TGTGCCAGCAGTACCCACAGGGCAACCTACGAGCAGTACTTC CASSTHRATYEQYF
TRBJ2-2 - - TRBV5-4 TGTGCCAGCAGACAGGCGGGGAGGCACCTAGGGGAGCTGTTTTTT CASRQAGRHLGELFF
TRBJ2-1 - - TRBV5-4 TGTGCCAGCAGCTTGGAAGGGGCCTACAATGAGCAGTTCTTC CASSLEGAYNEQFF
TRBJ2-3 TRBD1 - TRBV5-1 TGCGCCAGCAGCTTGGGGGTGACAGGGGGCACAGATACGCAGTATTTT CASSLGVTGGTDTQYF
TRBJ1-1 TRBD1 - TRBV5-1 TGCGCCAGCAGCTTGGGCGGACAGGGGGCTCAAGCTTTCTTT CASSLGGQGAQAFF
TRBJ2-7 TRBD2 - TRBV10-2 TGCGCCAGCAGTATTAGCGGGGCTGACTACGAGCAGTACTTC CASSISGADYEQYF
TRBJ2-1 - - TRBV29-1 TGCAGCGTTGTAAGGGAGTTCCCCTACAATGAGCAGTTCTTC CSVVREFPYNEQFF
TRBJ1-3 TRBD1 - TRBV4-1 TGCGCCAGCAGCCAAGGGGGAAGGGGGCGAGGTTCTGGAAACACCATATATTTT CASSQGGRGRGSGNTIYF